This T cell receptor (beta chain) was recovered during a study of vaccination effects on CD4 cells after COVID-19. Libraries were prepared by immunoSEQ multiplex PCR; TCRdb keeps only in-frame clonotypes and omits some of them. The sample holds tens of thousands of clones, roughly three quarters seen once. Peptide-pool stimulation followed by sequencing identified expanded antigen-specific CD4+ clonotypes in the ViraFEST assay. Isolation of CD4+ T cells took place after 10 days of culture. PCR showed that the person got SARS-CoV-2 infection at some point between March and December 2020. Regarding this clone: The antigen remains undetermined.

Germline CDR1 and CDR2: SGHTA and FQGTGA. V was trimmed by 5 bases and J by 5 bases, leaving 16 bases between them. CDR3 length equals 14 residues. V and J are TRBV7-3 and TRBJ2-7; D is unresolved. The sequence derives from a human donor who had a prior SARS-CoV-2 infection. This material consisted of CD4+ T cells from PBMCs cultured with HIV peptides, taken before COVID-19 vaccination. As to subset: HIV-1 Nef peptide pool negative control/reference culture. The CDR3 spells CASSPQAVRNEQYF. The CDR3 coding sequence is TGTGCCAGCAGCCCCCAGGCTGTTCGGAACGAGCAGTACTTC.